This entry lists 12 T cell receptor beta chains sequenced from one sample in a study of OX40 agonist ivuxolimab in advanced cancers. Profiled with immunoSEQ multiplex PCR; TCRdb holds only in-frame clones, not every one. The sample shows under 150,000 clones, around 87% of them seen only once. The sample was CD4+ or CD8+ T cells sorted from blood, taken in a trial of the OX40 agonist ivuxolimab. The receptor set was obtained from an adult with an advanced solid tumor such as melanoma, head and neck, liver or kidney cancer.

This clone was counted once. The rearrangement links TRBV9 to TRBJ1-1; 7 bases agree with TRBD1. V was clipped by 7 bases and J by 5 bases; unmatched bases: 5. Germline CDR1 and CDR2: SGDLS and YYNGEE. CDR3 length equals 12 residues. The CDR3 loop is CASAKTGTEAFF. CDR3 sequence (DNA): TGTGCCAGCGCGAAGACAGGGACTGAAGCTTTCTTT.

This chain links TRBV4-3 with TRBJ2-1; no firm D call. The CDR3 runs to 16 residues. With 4 bases removed from V and 1 base from J, the gap between germline ends came to 14 bases. CDR1 is LGHNA, CDR2 YSLEER, per germline. The CDR3, as DNA: TGCGCCAGCAGCCTGAGTCACTCGAATTCCTACAATGAGCAGTTCTTC. Translated, it gives CASSLSHSNSYNEQFF.

CDR3 in DNA: TGTGCCAGCAGTTTAAGCAGTAACTATGGCTACACCTTC. This encodes CASSLSSNYGYTF. The rearrangement links TRBV28 to TRBJ1-2, with D unclear. The CDR3 extends over 13 amino acids. Germline V lookup: CDR1 MDHEN, CDR2 SYDVKM. The V end was cut by 2 bases, the J end by 1 base, with 5 bases between.

The V call is TRBV6-5, the J call TRBJ2-1; 7 bases align to TRBD2. The CDR3 runs 15 residues. The V gene's germline CDR1 is MNHEY and CDR2 SVGAGI. V lost 5 bases, J lost 1 base, and 5 bases stayed unmatched. CDR3 loop: CASSPTAGSYNEQFF. As DNA, the CDR3 is TGTGCCAGCAGTCCTACAGCGGGGTCCTACAATGAGCAGTTCTTC.

The chain combines TRBV19 with TRBJ1-1, with a possible D match to TRBD1 (6 bases). The CDR3 consists of 15 residues. V shed 7 bases and J shed 1 base, with 16 bases lying between them. In germline, CDR1 is LNHDA, CDR2 SQIVND (reference sequence). The CDR3 spells CASIKGGNGNTEAFF. For the CDR3, the DNA is TGTGCCAGTATAAAGGGGGGGAACGGGAACACTGAAGCTTTCTTT. The full variable domain, in which reference TRBV19 and TRBJ1-1 provide the parts outside the CDR3, is DGGITQSPKYLFRKEGQNVTLSCEQNLNHDAMYWYRQDPGQGLRLIYYSQIVNDFQKGDIAEGYSVSREKKESFPLTVTSAQKNPTAFYLCASIKGGNGNTEAFFGQGTRLTVV.

The rearrangement joins TRBV7-9 to TRBJ2-1; D perhaps matches TRBD1 (6 bases). This CDR3 is 13 amino acids long. The ends were cut back, 5 bases at V and 13 bases at J, with 18 bases in the middle. CDR1 SEHNR and CDR2 FQNEAQ come from the germline V gene (reference sequence). The CDR3 protein is CASSRSPYRDQFF. CDR3 coding DNA: TGTGCCAGCAGCCGGTCCCCATACAGGGACCAGTTCTTC.

This sequence joins TRBV9 and TRBJ2-2; a possible D gene is TRBD2 (5 bases). Looked up from germline, CDR1 is SGDLS and CDR2 is YYNGEE. With 0 bases removed from V and 5 bases from J, the gap between germline ends came to 8 bases. CDR3 length: 14 residues. CDR3 amino acids: CASSVAGLTGELFF. The CDR3 bases are TGTGCCAGCAGCGTAGCCGGACTTACCGGGGAGCTGTTTTTT.

The chain is built from TRBV5-1 and TRBJ1-1; the D gene is possibly TRBD1 (5 bases). The CDR3 has 13 amino acids. Per germline, CDR1 SGHRS and CDR2 YFSETQ. Trimming removed 4 bases at V and 1 base at J, with 8 bases between. The chain's CDR3 is CASSPQGNTEAFF. The CDR3 nucleotides read TGCGCCAGCAGCCCCCAGGGGAACACTGAAGCTTTCTTT.

This sequence joins TRBV9 and TRBJ1-2; D remains ambiguous. This CDR3 has 12 residues. Germline-derived CDR1 and CDR2 are SGDLS and YYNGEE. The V and J ends lost 3 bases and 7 bases respectively, with 10 bases between them. CDR3 in amino acids: CASSAIPGGYTF. CDR3 nucleotide sequence: TGTGCCAGCAGCGCCATCCCGGGTGGCTACACCTTC.

The chain couples TRBV28 to TRBJ2-7; 7 bases are shared with TRBD2. V was pared by 5 bases and J by 7 bases, with 5 bases of the junction left unmatched. CDR1 is MDHEN and CDR2 is SYDVKM in the germline V gene. This CDR3 comprises 12 residues. The CDR3: CASSQRGGEQYF. The CDR3 bases are TGTGCCAGCAGTCAGCGGGGAGGGGAGCAGTACTTC. Combining the CDR3 with reference TRBV28 and TRBJ2-7 gives the whole variable domain DVKVTQSSRYLVKRTGEKVFLECVQDMDHENMFWYRQDPGLGLRLIYFSYDVKMKEKGDIPEGYSVSREKKERFSLILESASTNQTSMYLCASSQRGGEQYFGPGTRLTVT.

J is TRBJ1-3 and V is TRBV28; D uncertain. This CDR3 spans 14 amino acids. The V gene lost 7 bases and the J gene lost 0 bases, with 10 bases spanning the gap. The germline V gene has CDR1 MDHEN and CDR2 SYDVKM. The CDR3 loop reads CASTWGTSGNTIYF. The CDR3 DNA is TGTGCCAGCACTTGGGGAACCTCTGGAAACACCATATATTTT.

The V call is TRBV7-2, the J call TRBJ1-5; a weak D match, TRBD1 (6 bases). Per the germline V gene, CDR1 is SGHTA and CDR2 is FQGNSA. The CDR3 covers 14 residues. The ends were cut back, 7 bases at V and 9 bases at J, with 19 bases in the middle. The CDR3 loop is CASTTTTGFGPQHF. DNA of the CDR3: TGTGCCAGCACCACAACGACAGGTTTCGGGCCCCAGCATTTT.